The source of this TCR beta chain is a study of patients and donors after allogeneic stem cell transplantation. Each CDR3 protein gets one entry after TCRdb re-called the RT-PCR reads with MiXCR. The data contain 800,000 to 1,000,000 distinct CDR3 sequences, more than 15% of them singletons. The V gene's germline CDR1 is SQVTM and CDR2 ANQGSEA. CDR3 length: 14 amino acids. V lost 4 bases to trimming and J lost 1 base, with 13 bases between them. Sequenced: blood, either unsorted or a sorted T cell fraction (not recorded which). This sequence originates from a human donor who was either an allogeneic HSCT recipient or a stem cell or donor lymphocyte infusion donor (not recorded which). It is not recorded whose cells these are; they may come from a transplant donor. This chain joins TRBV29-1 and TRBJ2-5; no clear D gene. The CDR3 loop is CSVGILAVQETQYF. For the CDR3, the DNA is TGCAGCGTTGGTATCCTGGCAGTCCAAGAGACCCAGTACTTC.